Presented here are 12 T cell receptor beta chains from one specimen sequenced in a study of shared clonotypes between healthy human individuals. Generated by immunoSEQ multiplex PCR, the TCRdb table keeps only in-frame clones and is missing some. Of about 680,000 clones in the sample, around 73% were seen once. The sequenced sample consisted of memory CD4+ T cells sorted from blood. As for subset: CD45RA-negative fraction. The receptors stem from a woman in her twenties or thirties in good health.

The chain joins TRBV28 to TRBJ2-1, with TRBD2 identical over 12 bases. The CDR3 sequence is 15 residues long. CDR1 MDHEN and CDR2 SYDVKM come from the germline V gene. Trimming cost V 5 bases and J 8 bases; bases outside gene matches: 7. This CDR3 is CASSTSGRILDEQFF. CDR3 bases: TGTGCCAGCAGTACTAGCGGGAGGATCTTAGATGAGCAGTTCTTC.

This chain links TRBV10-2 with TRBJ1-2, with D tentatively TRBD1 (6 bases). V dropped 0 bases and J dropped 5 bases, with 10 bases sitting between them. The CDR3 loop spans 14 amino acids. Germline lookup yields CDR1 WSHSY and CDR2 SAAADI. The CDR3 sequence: CASSESRRGYGYTF. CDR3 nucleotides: TGCGCCAGCAGTGAGTCACGGAGGGGGTATGGCTACACCTTC.

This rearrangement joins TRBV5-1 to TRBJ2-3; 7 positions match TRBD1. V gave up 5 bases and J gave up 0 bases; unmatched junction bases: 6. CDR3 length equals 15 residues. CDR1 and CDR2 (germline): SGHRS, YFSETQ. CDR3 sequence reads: CASRVGTASTDTQYF. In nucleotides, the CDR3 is TGCGCCAGCAGAGTCGGGACAGCTAGCACAGATACGCAGTATTTT.

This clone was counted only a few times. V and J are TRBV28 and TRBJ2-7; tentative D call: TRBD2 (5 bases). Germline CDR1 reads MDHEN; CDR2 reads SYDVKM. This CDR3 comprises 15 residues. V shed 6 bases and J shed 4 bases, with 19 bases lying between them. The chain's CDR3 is CASSLMAGEVYEQYF. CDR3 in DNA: TGTGCCAGCAGCCTCATGGCCGGGGAAGTTTACGAGCAGTACTTC.

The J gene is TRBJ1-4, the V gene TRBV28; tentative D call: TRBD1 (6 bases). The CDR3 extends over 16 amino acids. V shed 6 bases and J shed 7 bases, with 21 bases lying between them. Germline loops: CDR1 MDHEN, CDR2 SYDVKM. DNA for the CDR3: TGTGCCAGCAGCCTTGGGGGATCGGGGGCGCGTGAAAAACTGTTTTTT. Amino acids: CASSLGGSGAREKLFF.

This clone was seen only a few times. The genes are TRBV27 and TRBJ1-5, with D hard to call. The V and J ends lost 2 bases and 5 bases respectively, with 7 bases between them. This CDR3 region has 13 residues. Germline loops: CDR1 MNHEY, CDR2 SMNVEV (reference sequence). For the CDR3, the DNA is TGTGCCAGCAGTTTACTCCCCGATCAGCCCCAGCATTTT. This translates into CASSLLPDQPQHF.

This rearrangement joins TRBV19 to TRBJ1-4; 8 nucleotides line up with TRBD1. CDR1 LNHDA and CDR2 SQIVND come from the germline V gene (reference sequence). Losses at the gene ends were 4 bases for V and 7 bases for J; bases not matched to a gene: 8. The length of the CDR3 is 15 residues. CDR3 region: CASSSTGTGPEKLFF. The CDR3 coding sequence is TGTGCCAGTAGTAGCACCGGGACAGGACCTGAAAAACTGTTTTTT. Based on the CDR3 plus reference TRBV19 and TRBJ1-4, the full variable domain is DGGITQSPKYLFRKEGQNVTLSCEQNLNHDAMYWYRQDPGQGLRLIYYSQIVNDFQKGDIAEGYSVSREKKESFPLTVTSAQKNPTAFYLCASSSTGTGPEKLFFGSGTQLSVL.

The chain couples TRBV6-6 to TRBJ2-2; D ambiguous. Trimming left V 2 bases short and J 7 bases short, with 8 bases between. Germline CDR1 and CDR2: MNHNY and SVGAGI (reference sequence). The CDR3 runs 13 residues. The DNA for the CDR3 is TGTGCCAGCAGTTACACCTGGGTCGGGGAGCTGTTTTTT. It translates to CASSYTWVGELFF.

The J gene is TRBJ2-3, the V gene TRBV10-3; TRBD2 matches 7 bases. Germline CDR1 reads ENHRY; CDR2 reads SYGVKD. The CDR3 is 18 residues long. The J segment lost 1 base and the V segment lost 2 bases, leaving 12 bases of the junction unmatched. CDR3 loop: CAISEEGRGQARTDTQYF. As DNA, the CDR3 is TGTGCCATCAGTGAGGAAGGGAGGGGCCAAGCCCGCACAGATACGCAGTATTTT.

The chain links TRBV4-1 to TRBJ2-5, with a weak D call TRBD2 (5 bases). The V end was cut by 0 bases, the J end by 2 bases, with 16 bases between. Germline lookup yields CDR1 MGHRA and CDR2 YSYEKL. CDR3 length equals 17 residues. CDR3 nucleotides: TGCGCCAGCAGCCAAGAGTCGGTGGGAGTGGGACAAGAGACCCAGTACTTC. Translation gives CASSQESVGVGQETQYF.

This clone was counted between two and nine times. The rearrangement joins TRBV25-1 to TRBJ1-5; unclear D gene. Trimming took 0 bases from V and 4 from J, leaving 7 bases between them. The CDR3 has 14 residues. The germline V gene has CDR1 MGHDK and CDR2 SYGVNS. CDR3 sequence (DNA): TGTGCCAGCAGTGAATATGGACCTAATCAGCCCCAGCATTTT. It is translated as CASSEYGPNQPQHF.

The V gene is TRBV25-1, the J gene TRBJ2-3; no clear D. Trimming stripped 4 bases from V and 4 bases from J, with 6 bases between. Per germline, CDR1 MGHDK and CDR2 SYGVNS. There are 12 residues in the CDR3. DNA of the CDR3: TGTGCCAGCAGTGTAGGTCCAGATACGCAGTATTTT. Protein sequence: CASSVGPDTQYF.